A single TCR beta chain is shown here with its context. Its antigen is as yet unknown. This record belongs to a study of vaccination and CD4 T cells after COVID-19. Study overall: Two mRNA vaccine doses were given, either BNT162b2 or mRNA-1273.

The Oncomine TCR Beta short-read assay generated sequence data from the DNA of cultured CD4+ T cells. One entry per CDR3 protein results from TCRdb running MiXCR on the PCR reads. The top ten hold about 10% of the sample, which has 15,000 to 20,000 distinct CDR3 sequences, 56% seen once. This CDR3 comprises 17 residues. Unmatched junction bases numbered 9, after V lost 4 bases and J lost 2 bases. CDR1 SGHTA and CDR2 FQGNSA come from the germline V gene. Treatment specified: approximately 10-day PBMC culture with coronavirus spike peptide pools or control peptides (ViraFEST assay). This chain links TRBV7-2 with TRBJ2-7; the match to TRBD2 covers 12 bases. This clonotype was obtained from a human donor who had recovered from COVID-19. Sequencing was done on a sample of CD4+ T cells from blood, cultured in vitro. CDR3 residues: CASSYRSGLAGTYEQYF. CDR3 DNA sequence: TGTGCCAGCAGCTACCGATCGGGACTAGCGGGCACCTACGAGCAGTACTTC.